This T cell receptor beta chain was observed in a study of blood T cell repertoires in COVID-19 (dated by TCRdb to about 2020). Regarding the research as a whole: Collaborator samples came from the United States, Italy and Spain and covered acute and convalescent phases of COVID-19. The material from the prospective study consisted of cDNA or gDNA derived from T cells, B-cell-depleted T cells, or PBMCs. Subjects who had been exposed to COVID-19, were actively infected with it, or had recovered from it provided the deeply sampled blood TCRbeta repertoires that made up the dataset. The repertoires were released in a freely available public database meant as a resource for research on the immune response to SARS-CoV-2. Samples came from the ongoing ImmuneRACE study (first 160 participants) plus 1,254 subjects from 6 global collaborators. Sample metadata almost always included a de-identified subject ID, COVID-19 status, age in years and sex. HLA class I and class II types, where available, came from metadata supplied by the sample provider rather than from assay-based typing.

TCRbeta CDR3 regions were amplified from genomic DNA using the immunoSEQ Assay, a bias-controlled multiplex PCR. As for the original processing: Within the assay, amplification of reference gene primers was used to estimate how many nucleated cells each sample contained. To quantify the absolute abundance of each unique TCRbeta CDR3 rearrangement, sequence reads were collapsed and filtered. For each sample, productive Simpson clonality was calculated as the square root of Simpson's diversity index over productive rearrangements. In its TCRdb copy, this immuneACCESS table keeps in-frame sequences only and misses some clones. Where compared with another copy, unresolved V genes explain less than half of these, and the others have no known cause. That table gives V, J and clone size, and the DNA gave D and trimming. The sample table records fewer than 350,000 clones; roughly 86% of these occur just once. The biggest ten clones account for approximately 0.97% of the sample.

Participants in the prospective study were enrolled through a virtual design, were aged about 18 to 100 years, and lived in fewer than 30 United States geographic areas. In the prospective study, participants were assigned to cohorts based on the clinical history participants reported in a screening survey and a study questionnaire. Exposed participants had been in contact, within 2 weeks of entering the study, with a person who had a PCR-confirmed or clinician-diagnosed case of COVID-19. Each participant in the prospective study had whole blood, serum and a nasopharyngeal or oropharyngeal swab collected by mobile phlebotomists. Over a roughly 2-month period, participants in the prospective study had the option of providing additional blood draws and questionnaires. Prospective study blood samples were shipped either frozen or at room temperature before DNA extraction. Broader findings and caveats from the paper: The quantity of clinical and demographic metadata differed by source and by participant and was supplied without curation.

At the junction V is shortened by 5 bases and J by 9 bases, with 11 bases in between. The CDR3 numbers 12 residues from cysteine through phenylalanine. Solely the CDR3 DNA is kept, with 36 bases framed from the first base. Based on the germline V gene, the CDR1 and CDR2 sequences are MDHEN and SYDVKM. Points on this clone: Its specific antigen is unknown. The sample holds no much larger clone one base away, and base qualities are not on file.

The rearrangement joined TRBV28 to TRBJ1-5, with the D gene too uncertain to name. The sequenced sample was PBMCs or T cells enriched from blood (not recorded which). The TCR originated in a woman aged 25-40 years who had been exposed to COVID-19. Here the CDR3 is given as CASSPLSLPQHF. The DNA sequence reads TGTGCCAGCAGTCCCCTGAGCTTGCCCCAGCATTTT.